This entry lists 29 T cell receptor beta chains sequenced from one sample in a study of beta chain features in type 1 diabetes. Their antigen targets remain unknown. TCRB transcripts that were expressed got sequenced, as all of the isolated RNA had been reverse transcribed. Produced via immunoSEQ multiplex PCR; TCRdb's table is partial and in-frame only. Of 150,000 to 200,000 clones listed, approximately 7.9% were seen once; the top ten hold under 0.55%. Study-wide points: Within each of all four CD4+ subsets, Type 1 diabetes patients had TCRB CDR3s that were moderately but significantly shorter.

The sequenced sample was central memory CD4+ T cells from blood. These receptors were taken from a man younger than 35 with type 1 diabetes.

The chain is built from TRBV7-9 and TRBJ2-1; a weak D match, TRBD1 (5 bases). Germline CDR1 reads SEHNR; CDR2 reads FQNEAQ (reference sequence). The CDR3 consists of 14 residues. Trimming shortened V by 3 bases and J by 4 bases, and 10 bases separated the two germline ends. CDR3 in DNA: TGTGCCAGCAGCTTCAGGGTCGAATACAATGAGCAGTTCTTC. This codes for CASSFRVEYNEQFF.

This clone occurred a few times. The chain employs TRBV30 and TRBJ1-2; a weak D match, TRBD1 (5 bases). V lost 3 bases, J lost 8 bases, and 13 bases lay in between. Germline V gene data show CDR1 as GTSNPN and CDR2 as SVGIG (reference sequence). The CDR3 length is 12 residues. CDR3 bases: TGTGCCTGGAGAGGGCAGGGTAGGGGCTACACCTTC. It specifies CAWRGQGRGYTF. Looking up the rest from reference TRBV30 and TRBJ1-2 gives the full variable domain: SQTIHQWPATLVQPVGSPLSLECTVEGTSNPNLYWYRQAAGRGLQLLFYSVGIGQISSEVPQNLSASRPQDRQFILSSKKLLLSDSGFYLCAWRGQGRGYTFGSGTRLTVV.

This clone was seen only a few times. The V gene is TRBV5-1, the J gene TRBJ2-2, with TRBD2 identical over 14 bases. V lost 6 bases to trimming and J lost 6 bases; unmatched junction nucleotides: 4. The germline CDR1 and CDR2 sequences are SGHRS and YFSETQ. CDR3 size: 15 residues. The CDR3 DNA reads TGCGCCAGCAAGGGACTAGCGGGAGAGGCCGGGGAGCTGTTTTTT. Encoded protein: CASKGLAGEAGELFF.

This clone was found a few times. The chain links TRBV15 to TRBJ2-7; D perhaps matches TRBD2 (6 bases). The CDR3 runs 14 residues. Per the germline V gene, CDR1 is LNHNV and CDR2 is YYDKDF (reference sequence). Trimming removed 0 bases at V and 4 bases at J, with 10 bases between. CDR3 nucleotide sequence: TGTGCCACCAGCAGAGATGTGGGGGGTTACGAGCAGTACTTC. Protein sequence: CATSRDVGGYEQYF.

V is TRBV27 and J is TRBJ2-7; maybe TRBD1 (6 bases). Germline-derived CDR1 and CDR2 are MNHEY and SMNVEV (reference sequence). The V end was cut by 3 bases, the J end by 0 bases, with 24 bases between. This CDR3 is built from 19 residues. This CDR3 is CASSLYGGRGSAGSYEQYF. In DNA, the CDR3 is TGTGCCAGCAGTTTGTATGGTGGCAGGGGTTCCGCCGGCTCCTACGAGCAGTACTTC.

The chain combines TRBV23-1 with TRBJ1-1, with a possible D match to TRBD1 (5 bases). TRBV23-1 qualifies as an ORF whose function is uncertain. CDR3 length equals 12 residues. Trimming removed 9 bases from V and 6 bases from J, with 14 bases in between. The CDR3 loop reads CARQDDRAEAFF. The CDR3 DNA is TGCGCCAGACAGGACGATAGGGCTGAAGCTTTCTTT.

The gene calls are TRBV18 and TRBJ2-5, with a possible D match to TRBD2 (6 bases). V shed 6 bases and J shed 3 bases, with 11 bases lying between them. Germline loops: CDR1 KGHSH, CDR2 LQKENI. This CDR3 region has 13 residues. The CDR3: CASSPGGEETQYF. The CDR3 DNA reads TGTGCCAGCTCCCCGGGCGGGGAAGAGACCCAGTACTTC.

In this sample, this clone turned up many times. This rearrangement joins TRBV10-1 to TRBJ2-7; no clear D gene. The CDR3 runs to 13 residues. Germline CDR1 reads WNHNN; CDR2 reads SYGVQD (reference sequence). Between the trimmed V and J ends, which lost 8 bases and 6 bases, there was a span of 17 bases. The CDR3 DNA reads TGCGCCAGCGCACCTAGTATCGCAAGCGAGCAGTACTTC. Amino acid sequence: CASAPSIASEQYF.

The sample holds a few counts of this clone. The gene calls are TRBV28 and TRBJ1-5; TRBD1 aligns across 9 bases. The germline V gene has CDR1 MDHEN and CDR2 SYDVKM. The CDR3 is 16 amino acids. After removal of 6 bases from V and 0 bases from J, the junction contained 6 bases not matched to a gene. The chain's CDR3 is CASRPATGGSNQPQHF. The CDR3 coding sequence is TGTGCCAGCAGACCCGCGACAGGGGGTAGCAATCAGCCCCAGCATTTT.

The V gene is TRBV7-8, the J gene TRBJ2-3; D perhaps matches TRBD2 (5 bases). This CDR3 spans 14 amino acids. Germline V CDR1 and CDR2: SGHVS, FQNEAQ. V lost 1 base and J lost 8, with 13 bases in between. The CDR3 reads CASSLDAHGSTQYF. The CDR3 DNA is TGTGCCAGCAGCTTAGATGCACATGGGAGTACGCAGTATTTT.

This clone was seen only a few times. The chain employs TRBV5-1 and TRBJ2-5; 8 bases fit TRBD2. The CDR3 sequence is 16 residues long. V dropped 0 bases and J dropped 5; count of bases not matched to a gene: 9. Germline V gene lookup returns CDR1 SGHRS and CDR2 YFSETQ. The CDR3 DNA sequence: TGCGCCAGCAGCTTGGACTTGCGGGGGGCCGCGGAGACCCAGTACTTC. It specifies CASSLDLRGAAETQYF.

This chain connects TRBV9 to TRBJ2-1; TRBD2 matches at 14 bases. The CDR3 runs 16 residues. CDR1 and CDR2 from the germline V gene are SGDLS and YYNGEE. Germline trimming cut 3 bases from V and 3 bases from J; bases unmatched to any gene: 2. The CDR3 DNA follows: TGTGCCAGCAGCGCCGGGACTAGCGGGAGCTACAATGAGCAGTTCTTC. It encodes CASSAGTSGSYNEQFF. Full variable domain (remainder filled in from reference TRBV9 and TRBJ2-1): DSGVTQTPKHLITATGQRVTLRCSPRSGDLSVYWYQQSLDQGLQFLIQYYNGEERAKGNILERFSAQQFPDLHSELNLSSLELGDSALYFCASSAGTSGSYNEQFFGPGTRLTVL.

In this sample, this clone turned up a few times. V gene TRBV11-2 combines with J gene TRBJ2-3; 7 bases agree with TRBD1. Looked up from germline, CDR1 is SGHAT and CDR2 is FQNNGV. This CDR3 spans 14 amino acids. J lost 6 bases, V lost 3 bases, and 6 bases had no gene match. CDR3 nucleotides: TGTGCCAGCAGCTTTGGTAGGGGGCTTGATACGCAGTATTTT. The encoded protein is CASSFGRGLDTQYF.

The V call is TRBV30, the J call TRBJ2-5, with D perhaps matching TRBD2 (6 bases). Gene TRBJ2-7 matches the end of the DNA better, so the J call may be wrong. The CDR3 contains 15 residues. The germline V gene has CDR1 GTSNPN and CDR2 SVGIG (reference sequence). The CDR3 DNA reads TGTGCCTGGAGTGCCCCCCGGGGACTCCGGTTCGAGCAGTACTTC. Protein product: CAWSAPRGLRFEQYF.

The gene calls are TRBV7-8 and TRBJ1-1, with TRBD1 matching over 7 bases. CDR1 SGHVS and CDR2 FQNEAQ come from the germline V gene. This CDR3 has 15 residues. V was clipped by 6 bases and J by 4 bases; unmatched bases: 11. The CDR3 DNA is TGTGCCAGCAGTACTGATCCAGGGGGTACCACTGAAGCTTTCTTT. It codes for CASSTDPGGTTEAFF. Looking up the rest from reference TRBV7-8 and TRBJ1-1 gives the full variable domain: GAGVSQSPRYKVAKRGQDVALRCDPISGHVSLFWYQQALGQGPEFLTYFQNEAQLDKSGLPSDRFFAERPEGSVSTLKIQRTQQEDSAVYLCASSTDPGGTTEAFFGQGTRLTVV.

This chain uses TRBV19 with TRBJ1-1, with 10 bases fitting TRBD1. From germline, CDR1 is LNHDA and CDR2 SQIVND (reference sequence). The CDR3 is 16 residues long. Trimming took 7 bases from V and 3 from J; bases not matched to a gene: 11. CDR3 residues: CASNNPPGTGDTEAFF. The CDR3 coding sequence is TGTGCCAGTAACAACCCTCCCGGGACAGGGGACACTGAAGCTTTCTTT.

This chain connects TRBV4-1 to TRBJ2-7; 7 bases agree with TRBD1. This CDR3 has 15 residues. Germline V gene data show CDR1 as MGHRA and CDR2 as YSYEKL. Germline trimming cut 2 bases from V and 7 bases from J; bases unmatched to any gene: 11. CDR3 coding DNA: TGCGCCAGCAGCCAAAGCCCCGACAGGGTATGGGAGCAGTACTTC. It yields the protein CASSQSPDRVWEQYF.

V and J are TRBV5-1 and TRBJ2-7; D remains unclear. Trimming left V 9 bases short and J 2 bases short, with 12 bases between. The CDR3 runs 12 residues. CDR1 is SGHRS, CDR2 YFSETQ, per germline. The CDR3 region has the DNA TGCGCCATCACCCACACCGCCTACGAGCAGTACTTC. This encodes CAITHTAYEQYF.

The chain combines TRBV18 with TRBJ2-3, with 7 positions matching TRBD2. This CDR3 region has 17 residues. Trimming at V came to 0 bases and at J to 4 bases, leaving 10 bases not matched to a gene. Germline CDR1 KGHSH, CDR2 LQKENI. Written as DNA, the CDR3 is TGTGCCAGCTCACCACCGGTAGGAATAGCGGGCCCAGATACGCAGTATTTT. Amino acid sequence: CASSPPVGIAGPDTQYF.

This clone showed up just a few times. Relative to the germline gene, one junction end is altered; a read error may explain this. The chain recombines TRBV7-8 with TRBJ2-7, with TRBD2 identical over 16 bases. Germline lookup yields CDR1 SGHVS and CDR2 FQNEAQ. The CDR3 runs to 14 residues. CDR3 sequence reads: CASSSSGTSGRAQF. The DNA of the CDR3 is TGTGCCAGCAGCTCATCCGGGACTAGCGGGAGGGCCCAATTC.

The genes are TRBV18 and TRBJ2-5, with a possible D match to TRBD1 (6 bases). Looked up from germline, CDR1 is KGHSH and CDR2 is LQKENI. The CDR3 is 16 residues long. Trimming stripped 6 bases from V and 1 base from J, with 18 bases between. This CDR3 reads CASSRNFDRTQETQYF. The CDR3 DNA sequence: TGTGCCAGCTCTCGGAACTTTGACAGGACCCAAGAGACCCAGTACTTC.

CDR3 region: CSGLGASTNEKLFF. As DNA, the CDR3 is TGCAGCGGCCTAGGGGCTTCAACTAATGAAAAACTGTTTTTT. The chain combines TRBV29-1 with TRBJ1-4; D is possibly TRBD1 (5 bases). The V end lost 7 bases, the J end lost 0 bases, and 12 bases lay between the germline ends. Germline V gives CDR1 SQVTM, CDR2 ANQGSEA. This CDR3 is built from 14 residues.

This clone came up many times. CDR3 nucleotide sequence: TGTGCCATCAGTGAGTCTGCGCTAGAGACCCAGTACTTC. Translated: CAISESALETQYF. V usage is TRBV10-3 and J usage is TRBJ2-5, with D unresolved. Between the trimmed V and J ends, which lost 0 bases and 4 bases, there was a span of 6 bases. Germline V gives CDR1 ENHRY, CDR2 SYGVKD. The CDR3 sequence is 13 residues long.

To note about this clone: One junction end disagrees with the germline gene, perhaps due to a read error. The CDR3 region has the DNA TGCGCCAGCTGCTTAGGGGAGGACGGAAACACCATATATTTT. Translating it yields CASCLGEDGNTIYF. This chain links TRBV5-1 with TRBJ1-3; D is possibly TRBD1 (5 bases). The germline V gene encodes CDR1 SGHRS and CDR2 YFSETQ. This CDR3 is built from 14 residues.

The chain joins TRBV4-2 to TRBJ1-5, with D maybe TRBD1 (5 bases). The germline V and J ends were trimmed by 2 bases and 4 bases, with 18 bases remaining between them. CDR3 length equals 17 residues. The germline V gene has CDR1 LGHNA and CDR2 YNFKEQ. The CDR3 here is CASSQFGGDLQNQPQHF. CDR3 nucleotide sequence: TGTGCCAGCAGCCAATTCGGGGGGGACCTCCAGAATCAGCCCCAGCATTTT.

The V call is TRBV18, the J call TRBJ1-2; D call uncertain. V was pared by 4 bases and J by 5 bases, with 14 bases between. The CDR3 extends over 14 amino acids. Germline V lookup: CDR1 KGHSH, CDR2 LQKENI. The CDR3 nucleotides read TGTGCCAGCTCACTGCGAGGCCAGTCGTATGGCTACACCTTC. Its translation: CASSLRGQSYGYTF.

The chain couples TRBV7-9 to TRBJ2-3, with 10 bases that match TRBD2. Germline V gene lookup returns CDR1 SEHNR and CDR2 FQNEAQ (reference sequence). After removal of 1 base from V and 6 bases from J, the junction contained 7 bases not matched to a gene. The CDR3 consists of 16 residues. Here the CDR3 reads CASSLDTSGGADTQYF. DNA for the CDR3: TGTGCCAGCAGCTTAGATACCAGCGGGGGGGCTGATACGCAGTATTTT.

This clone was observed a few times. The genes are TRBV27 and TRBJ1-2; no firm D call. This CDR3 has 13 residues. Trimming left V 6 bases short and J 6 bases short, with 14 bases between. Germline-derived CDR1 and CDR2 are MNHEY and SMNVEV (reference sequence). The CDR3 DNA follows: TGTGCCAGCAGACGGGTCCTGGAGGATGGCTACACCTTC. Translation gives CASRRVLEDGYTF.

This clone was seen at least ten times. This sequence joins TRBV5-1 and TRBJ2-5; D is perhaps TRBD1 (5 bases). This CDR3 has 13 amino acids. Trimming stripped 4 bases from V and 4 bases from J, with 11 bases between. Germline lookup yields CDR1 SGHRS and CDR2 YFSETQ. Written as DNA, the CDR3 is TGCGCCAGCAGCGCACAGGTGGGAGAGACCCAGTACTTC. Translation gives CASSAQVGETQYF.